The TCR beta chain under discussion was sequenced for a study of CD8 T cells in ankylosing spondylitis. General study results and limits: Among TCR beta sequences, a motif of eight highly homologous variants appeared characteristic of ankylosing spondylitis blood.

TCRdb reprocessed the 5' RACE reads with MiXCR, giving one entry per CDR3 protein. The sample yields 200,000 to 250,000 distinct CDR3 sequences, about 17% seen once. This clonotype came up a few times. Its target is not known. V gave up 0 bases and J gave up 5 bases, with 10 bases separating them. The CDR3 has 14 amino acids. Germline-derived CDR1 and CDR2 are LGHNA and YSLEER. Sequences were obtained from blood, either unsorted or a sorted T cell fraction (not recorded which). The TCR originated in a male donor with ankylosing spondylitis. The chain couples TRBV4-3 to TRBJ1-2; D is ambiguous. The CDR3 DNA follows: TGCGCCAGCAGCCAAGATCTACAGACGTATGGCTACACCTTC. This sequence encodes CASSQDLQTYGYTF.